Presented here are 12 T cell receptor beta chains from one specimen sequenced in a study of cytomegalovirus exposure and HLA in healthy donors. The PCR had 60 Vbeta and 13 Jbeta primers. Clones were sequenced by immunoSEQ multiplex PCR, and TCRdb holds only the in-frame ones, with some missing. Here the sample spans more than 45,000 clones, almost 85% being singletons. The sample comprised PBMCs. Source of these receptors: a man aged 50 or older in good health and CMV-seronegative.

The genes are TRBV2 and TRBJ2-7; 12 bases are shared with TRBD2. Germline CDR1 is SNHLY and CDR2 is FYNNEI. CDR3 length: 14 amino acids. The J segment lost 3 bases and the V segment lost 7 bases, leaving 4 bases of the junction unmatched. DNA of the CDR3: TGTGCCAGCACCGGACTAGCGGGATACTACGAGCAGTACTTC. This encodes CASTGLAGYYEQYF.

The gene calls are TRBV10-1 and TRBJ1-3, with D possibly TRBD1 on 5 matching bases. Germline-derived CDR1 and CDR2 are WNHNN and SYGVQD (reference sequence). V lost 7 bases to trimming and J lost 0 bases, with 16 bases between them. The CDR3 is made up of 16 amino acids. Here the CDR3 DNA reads TGCGCCAGCACTGCAATACGGACATTCTCTGGAAACACCATATATTTT. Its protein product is CASTAIRTFSGNTIYF.

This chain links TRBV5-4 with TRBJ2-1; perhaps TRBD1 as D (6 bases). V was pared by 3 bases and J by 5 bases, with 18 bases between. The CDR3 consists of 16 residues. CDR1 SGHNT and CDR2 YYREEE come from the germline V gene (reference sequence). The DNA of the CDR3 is TGTGCCAGCAGCTCCAGGGGTCTCAGTCTGGACAATGAGCAGTTCTTC. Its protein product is CASSSRGLSLDNEQFF.

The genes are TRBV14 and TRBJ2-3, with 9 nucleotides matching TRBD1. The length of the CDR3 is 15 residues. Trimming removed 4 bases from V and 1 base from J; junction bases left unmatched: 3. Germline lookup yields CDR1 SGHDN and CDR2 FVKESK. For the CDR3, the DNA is TGTGCCAGCAGCCCGTGGGACAGGGGCACAGATACGCAGTATTTT. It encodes CASSPWDRGTDTQYF. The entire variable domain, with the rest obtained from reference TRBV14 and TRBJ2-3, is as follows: EAGVTQFPSHSVIEKGQTVTLRCDPISGHDNLYWYRRVMGKEIKFLLHFVKESKQDESGMPNNRFLAERTGGTYSTLKVQPAELEDSGVYFCASSPWDRGTDTQYFGPGTRLTVL.

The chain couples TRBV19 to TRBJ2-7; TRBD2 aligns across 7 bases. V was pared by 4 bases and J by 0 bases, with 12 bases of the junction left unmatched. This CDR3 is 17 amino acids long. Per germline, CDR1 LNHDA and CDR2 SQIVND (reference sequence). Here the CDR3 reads CASSTLRGDGPSYEQYF. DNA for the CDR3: TGTGCCAGTAGTACCCTCCGGGGGGACGGACCCTCCTACGAGCAGTACTTC.

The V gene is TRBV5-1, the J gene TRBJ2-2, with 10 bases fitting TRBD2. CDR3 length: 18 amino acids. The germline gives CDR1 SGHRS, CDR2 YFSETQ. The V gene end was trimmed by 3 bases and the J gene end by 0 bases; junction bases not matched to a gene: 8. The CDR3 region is CASSSATSGAANTGELFF. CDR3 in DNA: TGCGCCAGCAGCTCGGCAACTAGCGGGGCCGCGAACACCGGGGAGCTGTTTTTT.

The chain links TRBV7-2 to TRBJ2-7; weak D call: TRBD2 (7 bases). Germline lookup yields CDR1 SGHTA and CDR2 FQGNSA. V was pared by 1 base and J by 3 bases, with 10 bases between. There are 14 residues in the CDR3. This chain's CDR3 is CASSLEGGGYEQYF. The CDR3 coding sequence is TGTGCCAGCAGCTTAGAGGGAGGGGGCTACGAGCAGTACTTC.

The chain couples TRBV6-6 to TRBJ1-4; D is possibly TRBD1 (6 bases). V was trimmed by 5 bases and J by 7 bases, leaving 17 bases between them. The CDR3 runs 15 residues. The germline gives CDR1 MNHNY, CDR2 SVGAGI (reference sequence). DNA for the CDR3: TGTGCCAGCAGTCAACCGACAGGAGGTACTGAAAAACTGTTTTTT. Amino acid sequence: CASSQPTGGTEKLFF.

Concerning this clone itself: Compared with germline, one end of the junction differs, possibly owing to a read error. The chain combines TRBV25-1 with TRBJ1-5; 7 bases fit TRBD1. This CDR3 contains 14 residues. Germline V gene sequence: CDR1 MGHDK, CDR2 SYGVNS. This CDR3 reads CASSESTGFQTQHF. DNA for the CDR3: TGTGCCAGCAGTGAATCGACAGGGTTTCAGACCCAGCATTTT.

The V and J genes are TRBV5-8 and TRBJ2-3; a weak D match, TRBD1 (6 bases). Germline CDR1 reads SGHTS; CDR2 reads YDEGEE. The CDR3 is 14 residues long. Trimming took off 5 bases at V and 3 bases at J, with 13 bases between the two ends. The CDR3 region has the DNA TGTGCCAGCAGACAACAGGGTGCTACAGATACGCAGTATTTT. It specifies CASRQQGATDTQYF.

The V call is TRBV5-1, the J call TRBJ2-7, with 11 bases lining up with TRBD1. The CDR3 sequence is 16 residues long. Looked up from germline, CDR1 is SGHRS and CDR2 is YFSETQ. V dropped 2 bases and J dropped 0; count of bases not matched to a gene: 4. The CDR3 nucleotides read TGCGCCAGCAGCTTACCGGGACAGGGGGTCTCCTACGAGCAGTACTTC. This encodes CASSLPGQGVSYEQYF.

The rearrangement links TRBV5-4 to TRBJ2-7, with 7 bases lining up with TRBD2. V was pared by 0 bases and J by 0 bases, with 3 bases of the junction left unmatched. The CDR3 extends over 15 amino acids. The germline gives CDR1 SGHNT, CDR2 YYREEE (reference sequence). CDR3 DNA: TGTGCCAGCAGCTTGGACCGCGGGGGCTCCTACGAGCAGTACTTC. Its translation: CASSLDRGGSYEQYF.